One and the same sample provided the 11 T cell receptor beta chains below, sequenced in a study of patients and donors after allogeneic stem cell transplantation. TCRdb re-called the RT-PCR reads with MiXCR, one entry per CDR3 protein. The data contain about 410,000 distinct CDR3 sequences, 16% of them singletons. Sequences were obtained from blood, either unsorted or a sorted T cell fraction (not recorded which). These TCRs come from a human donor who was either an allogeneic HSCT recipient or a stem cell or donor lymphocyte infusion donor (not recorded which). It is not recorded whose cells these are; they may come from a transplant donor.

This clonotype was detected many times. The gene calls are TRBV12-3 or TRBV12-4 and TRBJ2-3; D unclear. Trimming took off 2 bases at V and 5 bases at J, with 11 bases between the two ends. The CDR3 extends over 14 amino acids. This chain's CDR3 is CASSLSLQEDTQYF. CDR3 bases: TGTGCCAGCAGTTTAAGCCTCCAAGAAGATACGCAGTATTTT.

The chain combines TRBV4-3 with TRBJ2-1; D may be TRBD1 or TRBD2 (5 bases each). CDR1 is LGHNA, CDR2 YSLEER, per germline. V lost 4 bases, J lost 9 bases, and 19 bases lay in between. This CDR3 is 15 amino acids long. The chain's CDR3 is CASSRRRGEGIEQFF. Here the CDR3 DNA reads TGCGCCAGCAGCCGAAGAAGGGGTGAGGGTATTGAGCAGTTCTTC.

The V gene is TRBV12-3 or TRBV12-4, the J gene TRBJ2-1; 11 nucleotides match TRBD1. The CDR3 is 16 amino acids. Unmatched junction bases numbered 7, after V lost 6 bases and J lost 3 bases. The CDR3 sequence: CASSLDRGLIYNEQFF. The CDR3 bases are TGTGCCAGCAGCTTGGACAGGGGGCTTATCTACAATGAGCAGTTCTTC.

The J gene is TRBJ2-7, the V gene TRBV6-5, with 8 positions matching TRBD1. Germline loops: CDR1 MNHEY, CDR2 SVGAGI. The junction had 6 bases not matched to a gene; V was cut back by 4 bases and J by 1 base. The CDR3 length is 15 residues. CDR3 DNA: TGTGCCAGCAGTTTGACAGGGGACCTTTCCTACGAGCAGTACTTC. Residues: CASSLTGDLSYEQYF.

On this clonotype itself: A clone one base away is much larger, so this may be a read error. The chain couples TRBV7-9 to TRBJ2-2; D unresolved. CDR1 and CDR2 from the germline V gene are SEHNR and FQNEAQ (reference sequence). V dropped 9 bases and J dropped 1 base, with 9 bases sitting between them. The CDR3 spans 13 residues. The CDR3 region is CASLTVNTGELFF. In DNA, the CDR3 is TGTGCCAGTCTTACGGTGAACACCGGGGAGCTGTTTTTT.

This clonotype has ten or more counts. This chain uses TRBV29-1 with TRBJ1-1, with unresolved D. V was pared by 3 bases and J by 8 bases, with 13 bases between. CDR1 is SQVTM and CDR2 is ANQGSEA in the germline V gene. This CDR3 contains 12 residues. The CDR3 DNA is TGCAGCGTTGATGAGGGCGTTCGGGAAGCTTTCTTT. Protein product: CSVDEGVREAFF.

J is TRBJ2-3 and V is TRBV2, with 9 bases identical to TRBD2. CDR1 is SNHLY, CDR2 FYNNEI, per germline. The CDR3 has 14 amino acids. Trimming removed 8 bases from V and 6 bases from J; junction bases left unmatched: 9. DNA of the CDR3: TGTGCCAGCGGGTCTAGCGGGGAAGGGGATACGCAGTATTTT. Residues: CASGSSGEGDTQYF.

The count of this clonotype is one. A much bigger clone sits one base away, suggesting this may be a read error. CDR3 loop: CASIQTPTYEQYF. The CDR3 DNA reads TGTGCCAGCATCCAAACACCCACCTACGAGCAGTACTTC. The chain combines TRBV12-3 or TRBV12-4 with TRBJ2-7; D remains ambiguous. CDR3 length: 13 amino acids. V was trimmed by 7 bases and J by 2 bases, leaving 12 bases between them.

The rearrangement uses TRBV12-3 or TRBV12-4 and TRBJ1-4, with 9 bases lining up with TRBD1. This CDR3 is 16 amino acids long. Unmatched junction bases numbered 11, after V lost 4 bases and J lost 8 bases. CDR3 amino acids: CASSSPNTGGWEKLFF. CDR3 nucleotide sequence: TGTGCCAGCAGTTCCCCGAACACAGGGGGCTGGGAAAAACTGTTTTTT.

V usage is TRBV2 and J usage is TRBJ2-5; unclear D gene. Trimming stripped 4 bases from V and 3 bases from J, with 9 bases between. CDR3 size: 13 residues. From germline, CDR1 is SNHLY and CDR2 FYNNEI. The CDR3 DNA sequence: TGTGCCAGCAGTGTTTGGCCTAAAGAGACCCAGTACTTC. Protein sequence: CASSVWPKETQYF.

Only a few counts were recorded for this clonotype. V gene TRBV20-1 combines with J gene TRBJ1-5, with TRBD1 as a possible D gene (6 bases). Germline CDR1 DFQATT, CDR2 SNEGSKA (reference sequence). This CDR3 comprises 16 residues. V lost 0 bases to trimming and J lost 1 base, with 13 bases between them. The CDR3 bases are TGCAGTGCTAGAGATCCCGACAGGAGGAGCAATCAGCCCCAGCATTTT. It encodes CSARDPDRRSNQPQHF.